This TCR beta chain originates from a study of identical twins. General study findings and limits: Conclusions rested on cross-sectional statistics rather than following the same donors. Analyses of zero insertions could, in part, be confounded by invariant MAIT and iNKT cells.

Unique molecular identifiers were present on the cDNA, and a universal primer site came from template switching. TCRdb re-derived calls from the 5' RACE reads in MiXCR, one entry per CDR3 protein. The sample yields around 480,000 distinct CDR3 sequences, around 15% seen once. Of note for this clonotype: The antigen remains undetermined.

This sample was shared with a second study, whose subject was yellow fever vaccine responses in identical twins. In that study: Reportedly, twins' vaccine T cell responses looked partly convergent and partly personalized.

The sequencing input was CD4+ T cells sorted from blood. This clonotype originated in a woman under 30 in good health.

Here the CDR3 reads CASSERGGGSHEQYF. CDR3 nucleotides: TGCGCCAGCAGTGAGCGGGGCGGGGGGTCCCACGAGCAGTACTTC. The chain recombines TRBV10-2 with TRBJ2-7, with 8 bases that match TRBD2. Trimming cost V 2 bases and J 5 bases; bases outside gene matches: 8. The CDR3 extends over 15 amino acids. Germline V gene lookup returns CDR1 WSHSY and CDR2 SAAADI.